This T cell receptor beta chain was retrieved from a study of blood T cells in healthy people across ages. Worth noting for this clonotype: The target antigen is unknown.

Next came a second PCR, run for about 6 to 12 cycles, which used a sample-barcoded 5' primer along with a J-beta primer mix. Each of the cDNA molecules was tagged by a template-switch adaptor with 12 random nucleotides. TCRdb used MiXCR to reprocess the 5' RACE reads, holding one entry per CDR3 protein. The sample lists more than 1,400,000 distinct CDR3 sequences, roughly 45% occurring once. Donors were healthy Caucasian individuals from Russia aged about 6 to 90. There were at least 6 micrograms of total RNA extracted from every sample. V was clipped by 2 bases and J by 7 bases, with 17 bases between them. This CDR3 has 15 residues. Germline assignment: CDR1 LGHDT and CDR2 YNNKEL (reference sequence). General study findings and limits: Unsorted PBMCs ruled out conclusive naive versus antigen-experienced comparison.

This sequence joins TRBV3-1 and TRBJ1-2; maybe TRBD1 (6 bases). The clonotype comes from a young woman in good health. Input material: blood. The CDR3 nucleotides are TGTGCCAGCAGCCAAAATTTAGGGGGAAACGGTGGCTACACCTTC. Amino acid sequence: CASSQNLGGNGGYTF.